This T cell receptor (beta chain) was identified in a study of T cells after yellow fever vaccination. Study details: Based on CD3, CD45RA, CCR7 and CD95, EM, EMRA, CM and Tscm memory subsets were sorted. Broader study findings: It was the secondary response that reached its peak faster, day 5 versus 15, but it was weaker.

Making TCR cDNA involved 5'RACE template switching, which added UMIs and a universal primer site. TCRdb fed the 5' RACE reads into MiXCR, producing one record per CDR3 protein. The data hold 35,000 to 55,000 distinct CDR3 sequences, with over 5.5% observed a single time. J lost 3 bases, V lost 4 bases, and 6 bases had no gene match. In germline, CDR1 is LGHNA, CDR2 YSLEER. CDR3 length: 14 amino acids. This clonotype was observed at least ten times. This chain uses TRBV4-3 with TRBJ2-7; 7 nucleotides match TRBD1. The sequencing here drew on PBMCs, either bulk or a sorted T-cell subset (CD4+, CD8+, memory, or dextramer-sorted; not recorded which), taken 45 days after the yellow fever booster vaccination. This TCR was recovered from a man in his thirties or forties who received the YFV17D yellow fever vaccine. The CDR3 sequence: CASSPSRGLYEQYF. For the CDR3, the DNA is TGCGCCAGCAGCCCAAGTAGGGGGCTCTACGAGCAGTACTTC.